This T cell receptor beta chain is from a study of OX40 agonist ivuxolimab in advanced cancers. The wider study: Patients took ivuxolimab, an agonistic anti-OX40 (CD134) antibody. General observations from the study: Clonal expansion was seen in CD4+ and CD8+ blood T cells by week 6 at 0.1 to 3.0 mg/kg. Expanded clones were, on average, more numerous among CD8+ T cells than CD4+. The authors also found low normalized T-cell clonal expansion in some nonresponders.

For this clone: What it recognizes is unknown.

Repertoires were generated with immunoSEQ multiplex PCR, while TCRdb's copy carries only in-frame clones and drops some. In the table there are tens of thousands of clones, approximately 87% of which are singletons. Deletions cut 4 bases from V and 1 base from J, with 13 bases between. Germline V CDR1 and CDR2: SGHAT, FQDESV (reference sequence). The CDR3 is 15 residues long. V is TRBV11-1 and J is TRBJ2-5; perhaps TRBD1 as D (5 bases). The sequencing here drew on CD4+ or CD8+ T cells sorted from blood, taken in a trial of the OX40 agonist ivuxolimab. The TCR originated in an adult with an advanced solid tumor such as melanoma, head and neck, liver or kidney cancer. CDR3 coding DNA: TGTGCCAGCAGCTCACAGACAGAGACCCAAGAGACCCAGTACTTC. It encodes CASSSQTETQETQYF.